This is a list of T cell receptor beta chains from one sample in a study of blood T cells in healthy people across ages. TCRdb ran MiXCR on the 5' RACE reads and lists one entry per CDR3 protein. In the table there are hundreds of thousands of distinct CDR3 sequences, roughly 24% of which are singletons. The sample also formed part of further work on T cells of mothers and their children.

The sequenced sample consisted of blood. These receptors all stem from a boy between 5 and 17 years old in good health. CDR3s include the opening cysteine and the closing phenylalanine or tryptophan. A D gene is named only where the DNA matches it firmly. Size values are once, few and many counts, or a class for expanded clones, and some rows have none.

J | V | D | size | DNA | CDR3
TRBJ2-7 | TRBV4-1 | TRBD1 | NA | TGCGCCAGCAGCCAAGACAGTGGCCGGGACAGGGTGGACGAGCAGTACTTC | CASSQDSGRDRVDEQYF
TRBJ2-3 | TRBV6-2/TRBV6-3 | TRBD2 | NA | TGTGCCAGCAGTCCCGGGACTAGCTCGCGGGATACGCAGTATTTT | CASSPGTSSRDTQYF
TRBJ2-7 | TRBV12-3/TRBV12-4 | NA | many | TGTGCCAGCAGTTTATTACAGTCCACCTACGAGCAGTACTTC | CASSLLQSTYEQYF
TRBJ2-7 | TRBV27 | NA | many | TGTGCCAGCAGTGTTCGGAGGGGGAGCTCCTACGAGCAGTACTTC | CASSVRRGSSYEQYF
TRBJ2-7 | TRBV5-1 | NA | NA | TGCGCCAGCAGCTTGGGTCCGGGTGCGAGCTCCTACGAGCAGTACTTC | CASSLGPGASSYEQYF
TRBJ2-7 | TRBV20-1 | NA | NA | TGCAGTGCTAATCACAGGGCAAGCTCCTACGAGCAGTACTTC | CSANHRASSYEQYF
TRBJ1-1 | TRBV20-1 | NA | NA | TGCAGTGCTAGGAGGGTAGGGCGCACTGAAGCTTTCTTT | CSARRVGRTEAFF
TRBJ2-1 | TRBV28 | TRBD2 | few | TGTGCCAGCAGTTTTGGCCTGTACCGCCTAGCGGGGCCCTCCCCGGTGCAGTTCTTC | CASSFGLYRLAGPSPVQFF
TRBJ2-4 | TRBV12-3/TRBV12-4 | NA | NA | TGTGCCAGCAGTTCCCCGGACTCAAACATTCAGTACTTC | CASSSPDSNIQYF
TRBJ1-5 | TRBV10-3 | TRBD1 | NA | TGTGCCATCAGTGAGTCGACAGGGCAGAATCAGCCCCAGCATTTT | CAISESTGQNQPQHF
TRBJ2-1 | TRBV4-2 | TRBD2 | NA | TGTGCCAGCAGCCAAGTTAGCGGGGGGGCTCGGGAGCAGTTCTTC | CASSQVSGGAREQFF
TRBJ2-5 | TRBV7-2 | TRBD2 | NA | TGTGCCAGCAGCTTAGAGGCTAGCGGGGGGGAAGAGACCCAGTACTTC | CASSLEASGGEETQYF
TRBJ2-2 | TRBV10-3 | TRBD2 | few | TGTGCCATCAGGTCGGGGGGGCCGTCGGCGAACACCGGGGAGCTGTTTTTT | CAIRSGGPSANTGELFF
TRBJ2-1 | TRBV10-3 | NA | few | TGTGCCATCAGGGACCCCACCCTGGGCGATGAGCAGTTCTTC | CAIRDPTLGDEQFF
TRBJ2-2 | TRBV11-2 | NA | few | TGTGCCAGCATCGACGCCGGGGAGCTGTTTTTT | CASIDAGELFF
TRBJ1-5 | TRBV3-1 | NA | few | TGTGCCAGCAGCCCTGATCCGAACGGCAATCAGCCCCAGCATTTT | CASSPDPNGNQPQHF
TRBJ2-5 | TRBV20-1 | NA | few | TGCAGTGCTAGGGGGGCATCGTCCGAGGTCCAAGAGACCCAGTACTTC | CSARGASSEVQETQYF
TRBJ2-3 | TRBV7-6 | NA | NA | TGTGCCAGCAGCTTAGTTCTGGGACCAGATACGCAGTATTTT | CASSLVLGPDTQYF
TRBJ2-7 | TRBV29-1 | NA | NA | TGCAGCGTCCTGCCAGGGAGCTCCTACGAGCAGTACTTC | CSVLPGSSYEQYF
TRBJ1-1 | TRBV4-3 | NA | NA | TGCGCCAGCAGCCAAGATCCTAGGAACACTGAAGCTTTCTTT | CASSQDPRNTEAFF
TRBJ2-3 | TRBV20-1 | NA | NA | TGCAGTGCTAGGGGGGGATGGTCAGATACGCAGTATTTT | CSARGGWSDTQYF
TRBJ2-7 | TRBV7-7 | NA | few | TGTGCTAGCAGCTTAGGCCTGGGGAGCTCCTACGAGCAGTACTTC | CASSLGLGSSYEQYF
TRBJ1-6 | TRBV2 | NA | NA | TGTGCCAGCCAGGGACCTCCCTTTAATTCACCCCTCCACTTT | CASQGPPFNSPLHF
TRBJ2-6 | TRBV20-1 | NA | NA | TGCAGTGCTAGGGACGTCCGGTCTGGGGCCAACGTCTTGACTTTC | CSARDVRSGANVLTF
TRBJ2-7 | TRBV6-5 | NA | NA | TGTGCCAGCAGTTACAGACTAAACTACGAGCAGTACTTC | CASSYRLNYEQYF
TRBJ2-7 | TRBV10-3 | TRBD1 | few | TGTGCCATCAGTGAGGACAGGGGCTACGAGCAGTACTTC | CAISEDRGYEQYF
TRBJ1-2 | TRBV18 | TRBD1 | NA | TGTGCCAGCTCACCAGGGGGACAGCCTAACTATGGCTACACCTTC | CASSPGGQPNYGYTF
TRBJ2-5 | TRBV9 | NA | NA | TGTGCCAGCAGCTTTCGTGGGGAGGGGGCAAAGGAGACCCAGTACTTC | CASSFRGEGAKETQYF
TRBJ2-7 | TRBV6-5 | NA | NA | TGTGCCAGCAGTTATGTCCCCGACCCCCACGAGCAGTACTTC | CASSYVPDPHEQYF
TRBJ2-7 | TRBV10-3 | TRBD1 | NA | TGTGCCACCTCCGGGACAGGGGGGTACGAGCAGTACTTC | CATSGTGGYEQYF
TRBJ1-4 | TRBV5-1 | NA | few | TGCGCCAGCAGGGGCCCTCCTAATGAAAAACTGTTTTTT | CASRGPPNEKLFF
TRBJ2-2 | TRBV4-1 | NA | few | TGCGCCAGCAGCCAGACTACGAACACCGGGGAGCTGTTTTTT | CASSQTTNTGELFF
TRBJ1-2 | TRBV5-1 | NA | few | TGCGCCAGCAGCTCCGACAGATCGGCTGGCTACACCTTC | CASSSDRSAGYTF
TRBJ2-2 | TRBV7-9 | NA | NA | TGTGCCAGCAGTCCACTGGGGGGATTAAACACCGGGGAGCTGTTTTTT | CASSPLGGLNTGELFF
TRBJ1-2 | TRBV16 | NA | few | TGTGCCAGCAGCCAATTGACGGGGCAGAGGGTGGATTGGAACTATGGCTACACCTTC | CASSQLTGQRVDWNYGYTF
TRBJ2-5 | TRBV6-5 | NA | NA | TGTGCCAGCAGTCCCCAACCTACCGTGGAGACCCAGTACTTC | CASSPQPTVETQYF
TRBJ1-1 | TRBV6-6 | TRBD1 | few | TGTGCCAGCAACCGGACAGGGGAAAACACTGAAGCTTTCTTT | CASNRTGENTEAFF
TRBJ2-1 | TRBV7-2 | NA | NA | TGTGCCAGCAGCTTAGCCTTGGACGCCCGTTACAATGAGCAGTTCTTC | CASSLALDARYNEQFF